This entry lists 5 T cell receptor beta chains sequenced from one sample in a study of cytomegalovirus exposure and HLA in healthy donors. 13 Jbeta primers and 60 Vbeta primers were used for the PCR. Generated by immunoSEQ multiplex PCR, the TCRdb table keeps only in-frame clones and is missing some. Among approximately 120,000 clones listed, around 84% were seen once. Sequenced sample: PBMCs. The receptor source for this set is a man aged 18 to 30 in good health and CMV-seronegative.

J is TRBJ2-7 and V is TRBV6-4; D uncertain. V was shortened by 5 bases and J by 4 bases, with 9 bases between the two germline ends. This CDR3 has 12 residues. The germline V gene has CDR1 MRHNA and CDR2 SNTAGT. The CDR3 loop reads CASSLTDYEQYF. In DNA form, the CDR3 reads TGTGCCAGCAGTCTTACAGATTACGAGCAGTACTTC.

V usage is TRBV7-9 and J usage is TRBJ1-4; D may be TRBD1 (6 bases). Germline CDR1 is SEHNR and CDR2 is FQNEAQ (reference sequence). CDR3 length: 15 residues. The germline V and J ends were trimmed by 2 bases and 7 bases, with 14 bases remaining between them. CDR3 sequence: CASSLYQGQFEKLFF. The CDR3 DNA sequence: TGTGCCAGCAGCTTATATCAGGGGCAATTTGAAAAACTGTTTTTT.

This sequence joins TRBV7-8 and TRBJ2-2; D might be TRBD1 (5 bases). The CDR3 covers 16 residues. Germline loops: CDR1 SGHVS, CDR2 FQNEAQ. V was shortened by 1 base and J by 0 bases, with 9 bases between the two germline ends. CDR3 nucleotides: TGTGCCAGCAGCTTAGTAAGGGGTTCGAACACCGGGGAGCTGTTTTTT. The encoded protein is CASSLVRGSNTGELFF.

The V gene is TRBV7-2, the J gene TRBJ2-5; TRBD2 might be the D (6 bases). The CDR3 contains 14 residues. Germline CDR1 is SGHTA and CDR2 is FQGNSA. V lost 5 bases to trimming and J lost 2 bases, with 12 bases between them. The CDR3 spells CASSPRDFQETQYF. The CDR3 DNA follows: TGTGCCAGCAGCCCCAGGGACTTTCAAGAGACCCAGTACTTC.

The chain joins TRBV10-3 to TRBJ1-1; D call uncertain. Germline values: CDR1 ENHRY, CDR2 SYGVKD. This CDR3 comprises 14 residues. Trimming removed 8 bases at V and 1 base at J, with 14 bases between. The CDR3 here is CAIQEGNSNTEAFF. CDR3 coding DNA: TGTGCCATCCAGGAAGGTAACTCGAACACTGAAGCTTTCTTT.